These T cell receptor beta chains were read from a single sample in a study of cytomegalovirus exposure and HLA in healthy donors. TCRdb's table, derived via immunoSEQ multiplex PCR, lists solely in-frame clones and lacks some. The repertoire table contains about 200,000 clones. The sample taken for sequencing was PBMCs. Receptors originate from a boy aged 5-17 years in good health and CMV-seronegative. Each CDR3 is given with its conserved first and last residue. D genes are given only for firm matches.

v_call	d_call	j_call	cdr3_length	cdr3_aa	cdr3_nt
TRBV15	NA	TRBJ1-2	12	CATSRDLVNYTF	TGTGCCACCAGCAGAGATCTAGTGAACTACACCTTC
TRBV6-6	NA	TRBJ2-3	14	CASSYSVRTDTQYF	TGTGCCAGCAGTTACTCCGTTCGTACAGATACGCAGTATTTT
TRBV14	NA	TRBJ1-1	16	CASSQLDGVRDTEAFF	TGTGCCAGCAGCCAACTTGACGGGGTCCGGGACACTGAAGCTTTCTTT
TRBV5-4	NA	TRBJ2-7	13	CASSGGSSYEQYF	TGTGCCAGCAGCGGGGGGAGCTCCTACGAGCAGTACTTC
TRBV6-1	NA	TRBJ1-1	14	CASLIMRENTEAFF	TGTGCCAGCCTTATTATGAGGGAGAACACTGAAGCTTTCTTT
TRBV20-1	NA	TRBJ1-2	11	CSARAPDGYTF	TGCAGTGCTAGAGCACCGGATGGCTACACCTTC
TRBV28	NA	TRBJ1-4	12	CASSQGNEKLFF	TGTGCCAGCAGTCAGGGAAATGAAAAACTGTTTTTT
TRBV6-1	NA	TRBJ1-1	14	CASSEYQGNTEAFF	TGTGCCAGCAGTGAATATCAGGGGAACACTGAAGCTTTCTTT
TRBV19	TRBD2	TRBJ2-3	15	CASGGLAGAEDTQYF	TGTGCCAGCGGAGGGCTAGCGGGGGCGGAAGATACGCAGTATTTT
TRBV27	NA	TRBJ2-7	12	CASIGQGYEQYF	TGTGCCAGCATTGGCCAGGGCTACGAGCAGTACTTC
TRBV28	TRBD1	TRBJ1-1	19	CASTNSRTGQPGRGTEAFF	TGTGCCAGTACTAACTCCAGAACGGGACAGCCTGGTCGTGGCACTGAAGCTTTCTTT
TRBV4-3	NA	TRBJ1-2	17	CASSQDRKGPEYYGYTF	TGCGCCAGCAGCCAAGATAGGAAGGGGCCGGAGTACTATGGCTACACCTTC
TRBV7-9	TRBD1	TRBJ2-2	18	CASLTALQGQADDGELFF	TGTGCCAGCCTCACCGCCCTACAGGGACAGGCGGATGACGGGGAGCTGTTTTTT
TRBV2	NA	TRBJ2-3	14	CASAWRASTDTQYF	TGTGCCAGCGCGTGGAGAGCAAGCACAGATACGCAGTATTTT
TRBV6-4	NA	TRBJ1-5	13	CASSPSGNQPQHF	TGTGCCAGCAGTCCGTCCGGCAATCAGCCCCAGCATTTT
TRBV6-5	NA	TRBJ2-2	11	CASSHTGELFF	TGTGCCAGCAGTCATACCGGGGAGCTGTTTTTT
TRBV9	TRBD1	TRBJ2-7	14	CASSVGGQGLEQYF	TGTGCCAGCAGCGTAGGGGGACAGGGACTCGAGCAGTACTTC
TRBV5-1	TRBD1	TRBJ2-7	15	CASSRQGALVNEQYF	TGCGCCAGCAGCAGGCAGGGGGCTTTGGTGAACGAGCAGTACTTC
TRBV5-5	NA	TRBJ1-5	15	CASSPTHYSNQPQHF	TGTGCCAGCAGCCCGACACATTATAGCAATCAGCCCCAGCATTTT
TRBV2	NA	TRBJ2-1	14	CASKRLSSYNEQFF	TGTGCCAGCAAACGGTTATCCTCCTACAATGAGCAGTTCTTC
TRBV7-8	NA	TRBJ2-7	16	CASSLDDQGLVYEQYF	TGTGCCAGCAGCTTAGATGATCAGGGGTTGGTGTACGAGCAGTACTTC
TRBV14	NA	TRBJ2-7	18	CASSQDSGDLSGRGEQYF	TGTGCCAGCAGCCAAGATTCCGGGGACCTTAGCGGAAGGGGCGAGCAGTACTTC
TRBV9	TRBD1	TRBJ2-2	16	CASSVEGTGGFGELFF	TGTGCCAGCAGCGTAGAAGGGACAGGGGGCTTCGGGGAGCTGTTTTTT
TRBV7-3	NA	TRBJ2-2	16	CASSLGPRENTGELFF	TGTGCCAGCAGCTTAGGACCCAGGGAGAACACCGGGGAGCTGTTTTTT
TRBV6-5	TRBD1	TRBJ2-3	14	CASSSGTGGDTQYF	TGTGCCAGCAGTTCCGGGACAGGAGGAGATACGCAGTATTTT
TRBV7-3	TRBD1	TRBJ2-7	15	CASSLEVGTGYEQYF	TGTGCCAGCAGCTTAGAGGTCGGGACAGGGTACGAGCAGTACTTC
TRBV7-9	NA	TRBJ2-7	15	CASSSRLTALYEQYF	TGTGCCAGCAGCTCCCGACTAACCGCCCTTTACGAGCAGTACTTC
TRBV2	NA	TRBJ1-1	12	CASSGRGTEAFF	TGTGCCAGCAGTGGAAGGGGCACTGAAGCTTTCTTT
TRBV4-1	TRBD1	TRBJ1-2	15	CASSQSGTGTSGYTF	TGCGCCAGCAGCCAGTCCGGGACAGGGACGTCTGGCTACACCTTC
TRBV19	NA	TRBJ1-1	13	CASSPLFHTEAFF	TGTGCCAGTAGCCCCCTCTTCCACACTGAAGCTTTCTTT
TRBV5-4	NA	TRBJ1-2	15	CASSLRVGGLGGYTF	TGTGCCAGCAGCTTGCGGGTCGGGGGGCTGGGTGGCTACACCTTC
TRBV4-1	NA	TRBJ2-4	14	CASSQDLAKNIQYF	TGCGCCAGCAGCCAAGACCTAGCCAAAAACATTCAGTACTTC
TRBV5-4	TRBD2	TRBJ2-7	15	CASSTTSGFSYEQYF	TGTGCCAGCAGCACGACTAGCGGGTTCAGCTACGAGCAGTACTTC
TRBV4-3	NA	TRBJ2-1	15	CASSPFLRSYNEQFF	TGCGCCAGCAGCCCCTTCCTTCGCTCCTACAATGAGCAGTTCTTC
TRBV7-9	NA	TRBJ1-1	11	CASSFGQGSFF	NA
TRBV9	NA	TRBJ1-2	13	CASSGLQGRGYTF	TGTGCCAGCAGCGGGTTACAGGGACGTGGCTACACCTTC
TRBV4-2	NA	TRBJ2-3	17	CASSQEGPGGGTDTQYF	TGTGCCAGCAGCCAAGAGGGTCCCGGCGGGGGCACAGATACGCAGTATTTT
TRBV7-2	NA	TRBJ2-2	13	CASSLYGTGELFF	TGTGCCAGCAGCTTATACGGCACCGGGGAGCTGTTTTTT
TRBV4-3	NA	TRBJ2-1	15	CASSPQGGSYNEQFF	TGCGCCAGCAGCCCCCAGGGGGGCTCCTACAATGAGCAGTTCTTC
TRBV7-6	NA	TRBJ2-2	14	CASSFGQNTGELFF	TGTGCCAGCAGCTTTGGACAGAACACCGGGGAGCTGTTTTTT
TRBV7-9	TRBD1	TRBJ1-1	12	CASSLSGGEAFF	TGTGCCAGCAGCTTGTCAGGGGGCGAAGCTTTCTTT
TRBV9	NA	TRBJ2-5	17	CASSPSGSGAIQETQYF	TGTGCCAGCAGCCCCAGCGGTTCAGGGGCGATCCAAGAGACCCAGTACTTC
TRBV7-8	NA	TRBJ1-5	13	CASSRTHNEPQHF	TGTGCCAGCAGTCGGACACATAATGAGCCCCAGCATTTT
TRBV13	TRBD1	TRBJ2-7	16	CASSSPGQGLSYEQYF	TGTGCCAGCAGCTCGCCGGGACAGGGCTTATCCTACGAGCAGTACTTC
TRBV2	NA	TRBJ1-5	13	CASQGLSNQPQHF	TGTGCCAGCCAGGGGCTAAGCAATCAGCCCCAGCATTTT
TRBV7-8	NA	TRBJ2-4	13	CASSRQAKNIQYF	TGTGCCAGCAGCAGACAAGCCAAAAACATTCAGTACTTC
TRBV28	NA	TRBJ2-2	13	CASIHRGTGELFF	TGTGCCAGCATTCACCGGGGTACCGGGGAGCTGTTTTTT
TRBV5-1	TRBD1	TRBJ1-2	15	CASSVRQGAGYGYTF	TGCGCCAGCAGCGTCCGACAGGGGGCAGGCTATGGCTACACCTTC
TRBV4-3	NA	TRBJ2-7	15	CASSEGYSSSYEQYF	TGCGCCAGCAGCGAAGGGTACAGTTCCTCCTACGAGCAGTACTTC
TRBV15	TRBD1	TRBJ1-4	14	CATSGTGGGEKLFF	TGTGCCACCAGCGGGACAGGGGGAGGTGAAAAACTGTTTTTT
TRBV6-4	TRBD1	TRBJ2-3	13	CASSPTGLDTQYF	TGTGCCAGCAGTCCGACAGGGTTGGATACGCAGTATTTT
TRBV4-1	NA	TRBJ2-1	15	CASSQAGSSYNEQFF	TGCGCCAGCAGCCAAGCGGGGAGCTCCTACAATGAGCAGTTCTTC
TRBV7-9	NA	TRBJ2-1	16	CASSLAPRGIYNEQFF	TGTGCCAGCAGCTTAGCCCCTAGGGGGATCTACAATGAGCAGTTCTTC
TRBV7-2	TRBD1	TRBJ1-1	14	CASSLADRAHEAFF	TGTGCCAGCAGCTTAGCCGACAGGGCCCATGAAGCTTTCTTT